What follows describes a single T cell receptor beta chain. The sample originates from a study of shared clonotypes between healthy human individuals. Replicate PCRs run on sorted subsets employed 200 ng DNA, 25,000 to 35,000 T cell genomes. Some clones are missing from TCRdb's copy, which holds only in-frame ones; the method was immunoSEQ multiplex PCR. The profile shows roughly 1.4 million clones, 98% of them singletons. Trimming shortened V by 2 bases and J by 1 base, and 12 bases separated the two germline ends. CDR3 length: 15 amino acids. Germline CDR1 is SGDLS and CDR2 is YYNGEE. This chain uses TRBV9 with TRBJ1-1; D is possibly TRBD1 (5 bases). The sample was naive CD4+ T cells sorted from blood. Subset indicated: CD45RA+ positively selected. The source is a man younger than 40 in good health. The CDR3 sequence is CASSVSPDKNTEAFF. CDR3 nucleotides: TGTGCCAGCAGCGTCTCCCCGGACAAGAACACTGAAGCTTTCTTT.